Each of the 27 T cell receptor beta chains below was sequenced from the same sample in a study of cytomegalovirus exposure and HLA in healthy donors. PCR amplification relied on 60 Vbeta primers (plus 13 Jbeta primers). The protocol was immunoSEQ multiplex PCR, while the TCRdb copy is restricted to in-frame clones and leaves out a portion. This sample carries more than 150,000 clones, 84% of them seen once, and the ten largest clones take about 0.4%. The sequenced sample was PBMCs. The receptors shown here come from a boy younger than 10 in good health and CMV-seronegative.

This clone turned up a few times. Here the CDR3 reads CASSPRDRANEKLFF. DNA for the CDR3: TGTGCCAGCAGCCCTCGGGACAGGGCGAATGAAAAACTGTTTTTT. The rearrangement links TRBV6-6 to TRBJ1-4; 9 bases match TRBD1. The CDR3 consists of 15 residues. With 6 bases clipped from V and 5 bases from J, the junction kept 7 bases outside the gene matches. Germline CDR1 reads MNHNY; CDR2 reads SVGAGI (reference sequence).

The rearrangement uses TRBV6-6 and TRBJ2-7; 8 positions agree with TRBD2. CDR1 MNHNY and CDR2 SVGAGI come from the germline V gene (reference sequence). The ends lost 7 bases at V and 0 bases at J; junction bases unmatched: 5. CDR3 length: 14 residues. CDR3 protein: CASIHSGNSYEQYF. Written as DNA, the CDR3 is TGTGCCAGCATACATAGCGGGAACTCCTACGAGCAGTACTTC.

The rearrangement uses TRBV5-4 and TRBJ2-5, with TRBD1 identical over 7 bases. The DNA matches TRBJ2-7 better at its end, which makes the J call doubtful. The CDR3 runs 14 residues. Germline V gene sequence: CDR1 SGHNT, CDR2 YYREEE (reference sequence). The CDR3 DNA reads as TGTGCCAGCAGCTTGGTTGACAGGGTCTACGAGCAGTACTTC. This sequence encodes CASSLVDRVYEQYF.

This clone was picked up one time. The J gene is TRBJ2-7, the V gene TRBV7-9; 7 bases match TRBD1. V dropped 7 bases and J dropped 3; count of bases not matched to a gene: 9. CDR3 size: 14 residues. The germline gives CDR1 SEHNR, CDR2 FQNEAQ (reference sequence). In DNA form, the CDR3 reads TGTGCCAGCATCCGGGACAGCGGCTTCTACGAGCAGTACTTC. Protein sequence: CASIRDSGFYEQYF.

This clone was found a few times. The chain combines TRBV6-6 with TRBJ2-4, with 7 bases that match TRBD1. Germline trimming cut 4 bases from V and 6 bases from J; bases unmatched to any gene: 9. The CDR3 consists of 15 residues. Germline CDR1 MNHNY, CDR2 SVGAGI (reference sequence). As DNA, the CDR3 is TGTGCCAGCAGTTGGACAGGTGGCCCGTTAAACATTCAGTACTTC. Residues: CASSWTGGPLNIQYF.

The CDR3 DNA sequence: TGTGCCAGCAGCGGTAGCCCCCTAGCCAGAGCCTACAATGAGCAGTTCTTC. This gives the protein CASSGSPLARAYNEQFF. This chain uses TRBV9 with TRBJ2-1; a weak D match, TRBD2 (5 bases). This CDR3 has 17 amino acids. Germline-derived CDR1 and CDR2 are SGDLS and YYNGEE. The ends were cut back, 3 bases at V and 2 bases at J, with 18 bases in the middle.

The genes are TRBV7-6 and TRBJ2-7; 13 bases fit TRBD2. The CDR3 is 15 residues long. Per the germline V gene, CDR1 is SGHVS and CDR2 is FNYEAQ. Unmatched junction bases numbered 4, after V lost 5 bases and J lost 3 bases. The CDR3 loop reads CASSRGLAGVYEQYF. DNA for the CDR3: TGTGCCAGCAGCCGAGGACTAGCGGGAGTCTACGAGCAGTACTTC.

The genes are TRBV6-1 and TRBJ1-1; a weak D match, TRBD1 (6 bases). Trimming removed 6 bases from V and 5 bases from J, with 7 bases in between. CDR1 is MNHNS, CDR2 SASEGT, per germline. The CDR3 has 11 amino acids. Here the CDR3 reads CASRQGTEAFF. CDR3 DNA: TGTGCCAGCAGACAGGGAACTGAAGCTTTCTTT.

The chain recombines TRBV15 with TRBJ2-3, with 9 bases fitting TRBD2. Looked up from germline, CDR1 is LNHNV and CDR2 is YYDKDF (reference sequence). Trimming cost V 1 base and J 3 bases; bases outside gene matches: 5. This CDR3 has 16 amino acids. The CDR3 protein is CATSRGIAGATDTQYF. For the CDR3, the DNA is TGTGCCACCAGCAGAGGAATAGCGGGAGCTACAGATACGCAGTATTTT.

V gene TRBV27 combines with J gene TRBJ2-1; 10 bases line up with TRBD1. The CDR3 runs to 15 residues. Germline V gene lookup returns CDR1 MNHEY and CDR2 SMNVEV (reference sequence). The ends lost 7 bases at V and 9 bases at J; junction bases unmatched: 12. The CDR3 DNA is TGTGCCAGCACCCCGAGACAGGGGGCGCGTAGTGAGCAGTTCTTC. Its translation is CASTPRQGARSEQFF.

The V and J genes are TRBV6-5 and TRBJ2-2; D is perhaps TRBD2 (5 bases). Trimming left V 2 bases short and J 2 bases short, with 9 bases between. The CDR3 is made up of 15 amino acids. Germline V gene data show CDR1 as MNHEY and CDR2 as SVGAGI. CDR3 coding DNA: TGTGCCAGCAGTTACGAGGGCCCTAACACCGGGGAGCTGTTTTTT. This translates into CASSYEGPNTGELFF.

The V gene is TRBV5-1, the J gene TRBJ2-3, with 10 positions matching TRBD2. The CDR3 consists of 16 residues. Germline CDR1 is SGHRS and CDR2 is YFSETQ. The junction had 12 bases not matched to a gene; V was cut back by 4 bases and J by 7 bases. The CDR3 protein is CASSHEAGGPSNTQYF. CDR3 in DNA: TGCGCCAGCAGCCACGAAGCGGGAGGGCCCTCGAATACGCAGTATTTT.

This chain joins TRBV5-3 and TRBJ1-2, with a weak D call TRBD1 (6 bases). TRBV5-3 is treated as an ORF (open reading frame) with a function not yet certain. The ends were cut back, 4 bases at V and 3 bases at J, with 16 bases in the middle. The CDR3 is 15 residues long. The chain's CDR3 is CARSPSPAGDYGYTF. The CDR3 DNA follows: TGTGCCAGAAGCCCCTCCCCCGCAGGGGACTATGGCTACACCTTC.

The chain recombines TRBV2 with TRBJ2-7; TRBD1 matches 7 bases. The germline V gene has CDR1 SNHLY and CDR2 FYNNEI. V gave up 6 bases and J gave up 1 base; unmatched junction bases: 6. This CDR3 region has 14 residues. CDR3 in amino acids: CASRPQGESYEQYF. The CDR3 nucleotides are TGTGCCAGCAGACCTCAGGGGGAGTCCTACGAGCAGTACTTC.

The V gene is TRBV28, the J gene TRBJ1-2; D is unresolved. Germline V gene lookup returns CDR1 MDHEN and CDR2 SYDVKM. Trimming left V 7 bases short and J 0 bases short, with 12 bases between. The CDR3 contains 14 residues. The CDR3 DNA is TGTGCCAGCATTGGTGGGGAGTCTAACTATGGCTACACCTTC. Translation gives CASIGGESNYGYTF.

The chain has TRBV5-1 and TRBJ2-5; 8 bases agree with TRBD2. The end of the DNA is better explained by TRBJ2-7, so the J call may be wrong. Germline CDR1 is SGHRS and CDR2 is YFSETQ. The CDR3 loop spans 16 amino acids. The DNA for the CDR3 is TGCGCCAGCAGCCGAAGCCAGGGACTAGGAGCCTACGAGCAGTACTTC. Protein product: CASSRSQGLGAYEQYF.

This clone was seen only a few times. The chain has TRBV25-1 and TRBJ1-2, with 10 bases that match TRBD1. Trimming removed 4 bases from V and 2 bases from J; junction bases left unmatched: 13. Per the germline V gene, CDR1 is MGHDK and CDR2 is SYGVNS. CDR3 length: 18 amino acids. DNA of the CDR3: TGTGCCAGCAGTGGATTCAGGACAGGGGGTTTCTTCAACTATGGCTACACCTTC. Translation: CASSGFRTGGFFNYGYTF.

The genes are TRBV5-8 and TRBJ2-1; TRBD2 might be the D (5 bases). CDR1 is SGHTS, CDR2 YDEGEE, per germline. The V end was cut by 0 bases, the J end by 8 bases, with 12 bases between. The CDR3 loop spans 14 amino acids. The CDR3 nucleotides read TGTGCCAGCAGCTTGGGCGACCCCGGGGATGAGCAGTTCTTC. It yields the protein CASSLGDPGDEQFF.

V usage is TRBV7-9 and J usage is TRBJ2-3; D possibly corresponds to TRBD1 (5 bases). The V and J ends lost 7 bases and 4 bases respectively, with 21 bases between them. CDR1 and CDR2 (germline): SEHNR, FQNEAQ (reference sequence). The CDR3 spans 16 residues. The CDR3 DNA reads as TGTGCCAGCAACCCCTGGAGTTCCTTACAGGCAGATACGCAGTATTTT. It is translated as CASNPWSSLQADTQYF.

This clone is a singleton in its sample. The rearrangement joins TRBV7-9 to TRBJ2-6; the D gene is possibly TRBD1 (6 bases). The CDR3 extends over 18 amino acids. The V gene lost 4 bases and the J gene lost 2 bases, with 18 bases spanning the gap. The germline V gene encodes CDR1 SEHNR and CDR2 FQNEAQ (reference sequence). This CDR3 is CASSSQQGIVPGANVLTF. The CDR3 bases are TGTGCCAGCAGCTCGCAGCAGGGGATCGTCCCTGGGGCCAACGTCCTGACTTTC.

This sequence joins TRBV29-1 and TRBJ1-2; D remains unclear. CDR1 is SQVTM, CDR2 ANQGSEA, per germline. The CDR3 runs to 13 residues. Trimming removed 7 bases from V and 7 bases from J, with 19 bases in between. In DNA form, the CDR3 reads TGCAGCGGTTGGTCAGGAACCGAAGGTGGCTACACCTTC. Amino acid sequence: CSGWSGTEGGYTF. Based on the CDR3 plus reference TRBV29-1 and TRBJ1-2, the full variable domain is SAVISQKPSRDICQRGTSLTIQCQVDSQVTMMFWYRQQPGQSLTLIATANQGSEATYESGFVIDKFPISRPNLTFSTLTVSNMSPEDSSIYLCSGWSGTEGGYTFGSGTRLTVV.

The CDR3 is CASSQAPPTGLGIYEQYF. The CDR3 DNA sequence: TGCGCCAGCAGCCAAGCGCCCCCTACAGGGCTGGGGATATACGAGCAGTACTTC. V gene TRBV4-1 combines with J gene TRBJ2-7, with D maybe TRBD1 (6 bases). Trimming stripped 1 base from V and 4 bases from J, with 23 bases between. CDR1 is MGHRA and CDR2 is YSYEKL in the germline V gene. This CDR3 spans 18 amino acids.

In nucleotides, the CDR3 is TGCGCCAGCAGCCAAGGACCCTTAAAGGAGGCTAACTATGGCTACACCTTC. This codes for CASSQGPLKEANYGYTF. The chain combines TRBV4-1 with TRBJ1-2; no clear D gene. Germline V gives CDR1 MGHRA, CDR2 YSYEKL. This CDR3 is 17 amino acids long. The V end was cut by 1 base, the J end by 0 bases, with 15 bases between.

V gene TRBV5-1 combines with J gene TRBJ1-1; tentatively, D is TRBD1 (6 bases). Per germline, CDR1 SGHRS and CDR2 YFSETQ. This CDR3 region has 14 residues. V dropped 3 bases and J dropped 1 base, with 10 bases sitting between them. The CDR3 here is CASSWQTGNTEAFF. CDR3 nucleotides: TGCGCCAGCAGCTGGCAGACAGGGAACACTGAAGCTTTCTTT.

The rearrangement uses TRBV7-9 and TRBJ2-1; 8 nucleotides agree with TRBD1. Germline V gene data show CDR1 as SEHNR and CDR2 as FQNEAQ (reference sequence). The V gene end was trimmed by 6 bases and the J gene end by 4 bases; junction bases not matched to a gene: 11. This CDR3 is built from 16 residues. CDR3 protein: CASSFNQGARYNEQFF. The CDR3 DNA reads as TGTGCCAGCAGTTTTAACCAGGGGGCGAGGTACAATGAGCAGTTCTTC.

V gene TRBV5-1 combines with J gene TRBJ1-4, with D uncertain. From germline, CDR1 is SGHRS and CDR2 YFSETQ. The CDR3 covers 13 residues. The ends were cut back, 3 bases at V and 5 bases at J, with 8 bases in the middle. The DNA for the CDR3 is TGCGCCAGCAGCTCCCCGGGAAATGAAAAACTGTTTTTT. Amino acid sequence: CASSSPGNEKLFF.

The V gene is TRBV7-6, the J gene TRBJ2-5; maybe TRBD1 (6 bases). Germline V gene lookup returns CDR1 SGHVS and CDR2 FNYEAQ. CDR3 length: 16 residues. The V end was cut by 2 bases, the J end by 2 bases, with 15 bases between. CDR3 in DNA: TGTGCCAGCAGCTTATTTTATCCAAGGGGGCAAGAGACCCAGTACTTC. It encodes CASSLFYPRGQETQYF.